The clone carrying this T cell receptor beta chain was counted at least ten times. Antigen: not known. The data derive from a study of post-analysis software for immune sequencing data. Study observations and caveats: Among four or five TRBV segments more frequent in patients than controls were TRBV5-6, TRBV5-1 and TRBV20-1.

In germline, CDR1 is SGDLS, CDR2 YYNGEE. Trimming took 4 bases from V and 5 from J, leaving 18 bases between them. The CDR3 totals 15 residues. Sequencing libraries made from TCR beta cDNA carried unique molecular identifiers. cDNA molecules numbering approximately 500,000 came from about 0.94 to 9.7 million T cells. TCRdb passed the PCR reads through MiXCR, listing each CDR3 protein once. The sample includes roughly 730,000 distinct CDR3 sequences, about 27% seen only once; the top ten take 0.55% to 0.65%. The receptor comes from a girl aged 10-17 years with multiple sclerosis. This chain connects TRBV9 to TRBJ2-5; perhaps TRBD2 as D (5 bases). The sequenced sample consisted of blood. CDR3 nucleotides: TGTGCCAGCAGCCCAAGAGGAGGTTTACGGGAGACCCAGTACTTC. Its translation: CASSPRGGLRETQYF.